A selection of T cell receptor beta chains follows, all from one sample in a study of post-analysis software for immune sequencing data. TCRdb fed the PCR reads into MiXCR, producing one record per CDR3 protein. The sample contains fewer than 900,000 distinct CDR3 sequences, just over 45% of which appear only once. Sequencing used blood. These receptors came from a girl aged 10-17 years with multiple sclerosis. The CDR3 runs from the conserved cysteine through the conserved F or W. Each record gives: D gene, clone size, V gene, J gene, CDR3 protein, CDR3 DNA. A D gene is named only where the DNA matches it firmly. Clone size, where shown, is once, few, many, or a class for clones that have expanded.

.,.,TRBV24-1,TRBJ2-3,CATSETDTQYF,TGTGCCACCAGTGAGACAGATACGCAGTATTTT
.,.,TRBV4-1,TRBJ1-4,CASSQDSKTTNEKLFF,TGCGCCAGCAGCCAAGATAGCAAAACAACTAATGAAAAACTGTTTTTT
.,.,TRBV5-1,TRBJ2-3,CASSLRELGTDTQYF,TGCGCCAGCAGCTTGCGCGAACTAGGCACAGATACGCAGTATTTT
.,.,TRBV7-9,TRBJ2-3,CASSLDGLGLVSDTQYF,TGTGCCAGCAGCTTAGATGGTTTGGGCCTAGTATCTGATACGCAGTATTTT
.,few,TRBV10-2,TRBJ2-1,CASSEGLARHNEQFF,TGCGCCAGCAGTGAAGGGCTAGCGCGGCACAATGAGCAGTTCTTC
.,few,TRBV10-3,TRBJ2-7,CATVEGAPYEQYF,TGTGCCACCGTGGAGGGTGCACCTTACGAGCAGTACTTC
.,.,TRBV20-1,TRBJ2-7,CSAISVQGYEQYF,TGCAGTGCTATTAGTGTACAGGGCTACGAGCAGTACTTC
TRBD2,.,TRBV24-1,TRBJ2-1,CATSDPSSGFNEQFF,TGTGCCACCAGTGACCCCTCTAGCGGATTCAATGAGCAGTTCTTC
.,few,TRBV29-1,TRBJ2-5,CSVDGGQEETQYF,TGCAGCGTTGATGGGGGGCAGGAGGAGACCCAGTACTTC
.,.,TRBV4-3,TRBJ2-7,CASSQDGGTPTQYF,TGCGCCAGCAGCCAAGATGGCGGGACGCCAACCCAGTACTTC
TRBD2,.,TRBV9,TRBJ2-2,CASSVVTGAGNGELFF,TGTGCCAGCAGCGTAGTGACGGGAGCGGGAAACGGGGAGCTGTTTTTT
TRBD1,.,TRBV20-1,TRBJ2-7,CSVSPGTGYEQYF,TGCAGTGTTAGTCCCGGGACAGGGTACGAGCAGTACTTC
.,.,TRBV6-1,TRBJ1-1,CASPQGQGLNTEAFF,TGTGCCAGCCCCCAAGGGCAGGGGCTGAACACTGAAGCTTTCTTT
TRBD2,.,TRBV6-1,TRBJ2-1,CASSRQGLAGASYNEQFF,TGTGCCAGCAGCCGCCAGGGTCTAGCGGGAGCTTCCTACAATGAGCAGTTCTTC
.,.,TRBV29-1,TRBJ2-2,CSRGELFF,TGCAGCCGGGGGGAGCTGTTTTTT
.,.,TRBV12-3/TRBV12-4,TRBJ2-3,CASSLELAPEPDTQYF,TGTGCCAGCAGTTTAGAACTAGCCCCTGAGCCAGATACGCAGTATTTT
TRBD1,few,TRBV11-2,TRBJ1-1,CASSSYSGTGVSVNTEAFF,TGTGCCAGCAGCTCCTACTCCGGGACAGGGGTTTCGGTGAACACTGAAGCTTTCTTT
TRBD2,.,TRBV15,TRBJ2-1,CATTAGVGAAGSYSEQFF,TGTGCCACCACAGCGGGGGTGGGGGCAGCCGGCTCCTACAGTGAGCAGTTCTTC
.,.,TRBV6-5,TRBJ2-3,CASSYYGDTQYF,TGTGCCAGCAGTTACTACGGCGATACGCAGTATTTT
.,few,TRBV27,TRBJ2-3,CASSLQFTDTQYF,TGTGCCAGCAGTTTGCAGTTCACAGATACGCAGTATTTT
.,.,TRBV21-1,TRBJ2-6,CASSPPQRFTNVLTF,TGTGCCAGCAGCCCTCCCCAGAGGTTCACCAACGTCCTGACTTTC
.,few,TRBV20-1,TRBJ2-7,CSAPTDYSYEQYF,TGCAGTGCTCCTACGGACTACTCCTACGAGCAGTACTTC
.,.,TRBV7-2,TRBJ2-3,CASGAGADTQYF,TGTGCCAGCGGGGCCGGGGCAGATACGCAGTATTTT
TRBD1,.,TRBV5-1,TRBJ1-1,CASSLDRGRAEAFF,TGCGCCAGCAGCTTAGACAGGGGGAGAGCTGAAGCTTTCTTT
TRBD2,few,TRBV7-9,TRBJ2-5,CASSLRLAAKETQYF,TGTGCCAGCAGCTTACGACTAGCGGCAAAAGAGACCCAGTACTTC
.,once,TRBV27,TRBJ2-1,CASSFWGEEETQFF,TGTGCCAGCAGCTTCTGGGGGGAGGAAGAGACCCAGTTCTTC
TRBD2,few,TRBV9,TRBJ2-1,CASSVGGGSRAYNEQFF,TGTGCCAGCAGCGTAGGGGGCGGGAGTAGAGCCTACAATGAGCAGTTCTTC
.,.,TRBV6-2/TRBV6-3,TRBJ1-1,CASRGLGGTEAFF,TGTGCCAGCAGAGGTTTGGGAGGCACTGAAGCTTTCTTT
.,.,TRBV28,TRBJ2-1,CASSFYGGPGRGEQFF,TGTGCCAGCAGTTTTTATGGGGGCCCCGGTAGAGGTGAGCAGTTCTTC
.,.,TRBV6-1,TRBJ2-5,CASSESPTASETQYF,TGTGCCAGCAGTGAATCCCCAACCGCGTCCGAGACCCAGTACTTC
.,.,TRBV6-2/TRBV6-3,TRBJ1-1,CASSRDRFGVIEAFF,TGTGCCAGCAGCCGAGACAGGTTCGGTGTAATAGAAGCTTTCTTT
.,.,TRBV9,TRBJ1-1,CASSVEGSLNTEAFF,TGTGCCAGCAGCGTAGAGGGCAGTTTGAACACTGAAGCTTTCTTT
.,.,TRBV29-1,TRBJ2-4,CSVGKAGEDIQYF,TGCAGCGTTGGAAAAGCAGGCGAGGACATTCAGTACTTC
TRBD1,.,TRBV12-3/TRBV12-4,TRBJ1-2,CASSPTGQGFGGYTF,TGTGCCAGCAGCCCGACCGGACAGGGGTTCGGCGGCTACACCTTC
.,.,TRBV3-1,TRBJ1-5,CASSQGSGLGNQPQHF,TGTGCCAGCAGCCAGGGGTCTGGGTTGGGCAATCAGCCCCAGCATTTT
.,few,TRBV7-8,TRBJ2-5,CASSLRGRKTQYF,TGTGCCAGCAGCTTACGGGGAAGGAAGACCCAGTACTTC
.,once,TRBV19,TRBJ2-6,CASSIGRGSGANVLTF,TGTGCCAGTAGTATAGGTCGGGGGTCTGGGGCCAACGTCCTGACTTTC
TRBD2,few,TRBV9,TRBJ2-3,CASSGSPMRAGVNTDTQYF,TGTGCCAGCAGCGGATCCCCGATGAGGGCGGGAGTCAACACAGATACGCAGTATTTT
TRBD1,few,TRBV20-1,TRBJ1-2,CSASRQGGHYGYTF,TGCAGTGCTAGCCGACAGGGGGGGCACTATGGCTACACCTTC
TRBD2,few,TRBV7-9,TRBJ2-3,CASSSPGTSGSVTDTQYF,TGTGCCAGCAGCTCTCCCGGGACTAGCGGGAGTGTTACAGATACGCAGTATTTT
TRBD2,.,TRBV10-1,TRBJ2-1,CASSGSGTSGNEQFF,TGCGCCAGCAGTGGGTCCGGGACTAGCGGGAATGAGCAGTTCTTC